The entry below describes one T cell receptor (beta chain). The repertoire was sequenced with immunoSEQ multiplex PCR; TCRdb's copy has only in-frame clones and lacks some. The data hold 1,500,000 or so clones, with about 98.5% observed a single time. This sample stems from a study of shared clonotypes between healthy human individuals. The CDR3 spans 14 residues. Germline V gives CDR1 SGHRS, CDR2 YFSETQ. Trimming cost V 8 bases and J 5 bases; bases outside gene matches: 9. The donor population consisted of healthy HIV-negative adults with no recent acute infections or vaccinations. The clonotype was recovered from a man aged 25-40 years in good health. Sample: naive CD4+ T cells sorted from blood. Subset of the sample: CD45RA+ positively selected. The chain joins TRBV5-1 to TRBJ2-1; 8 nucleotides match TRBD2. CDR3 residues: CASGSGLGDNEQFF. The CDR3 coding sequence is TGCGCCAGTGGCTCGGGACTAGGTGACAATGAGCAGTTCTTC.